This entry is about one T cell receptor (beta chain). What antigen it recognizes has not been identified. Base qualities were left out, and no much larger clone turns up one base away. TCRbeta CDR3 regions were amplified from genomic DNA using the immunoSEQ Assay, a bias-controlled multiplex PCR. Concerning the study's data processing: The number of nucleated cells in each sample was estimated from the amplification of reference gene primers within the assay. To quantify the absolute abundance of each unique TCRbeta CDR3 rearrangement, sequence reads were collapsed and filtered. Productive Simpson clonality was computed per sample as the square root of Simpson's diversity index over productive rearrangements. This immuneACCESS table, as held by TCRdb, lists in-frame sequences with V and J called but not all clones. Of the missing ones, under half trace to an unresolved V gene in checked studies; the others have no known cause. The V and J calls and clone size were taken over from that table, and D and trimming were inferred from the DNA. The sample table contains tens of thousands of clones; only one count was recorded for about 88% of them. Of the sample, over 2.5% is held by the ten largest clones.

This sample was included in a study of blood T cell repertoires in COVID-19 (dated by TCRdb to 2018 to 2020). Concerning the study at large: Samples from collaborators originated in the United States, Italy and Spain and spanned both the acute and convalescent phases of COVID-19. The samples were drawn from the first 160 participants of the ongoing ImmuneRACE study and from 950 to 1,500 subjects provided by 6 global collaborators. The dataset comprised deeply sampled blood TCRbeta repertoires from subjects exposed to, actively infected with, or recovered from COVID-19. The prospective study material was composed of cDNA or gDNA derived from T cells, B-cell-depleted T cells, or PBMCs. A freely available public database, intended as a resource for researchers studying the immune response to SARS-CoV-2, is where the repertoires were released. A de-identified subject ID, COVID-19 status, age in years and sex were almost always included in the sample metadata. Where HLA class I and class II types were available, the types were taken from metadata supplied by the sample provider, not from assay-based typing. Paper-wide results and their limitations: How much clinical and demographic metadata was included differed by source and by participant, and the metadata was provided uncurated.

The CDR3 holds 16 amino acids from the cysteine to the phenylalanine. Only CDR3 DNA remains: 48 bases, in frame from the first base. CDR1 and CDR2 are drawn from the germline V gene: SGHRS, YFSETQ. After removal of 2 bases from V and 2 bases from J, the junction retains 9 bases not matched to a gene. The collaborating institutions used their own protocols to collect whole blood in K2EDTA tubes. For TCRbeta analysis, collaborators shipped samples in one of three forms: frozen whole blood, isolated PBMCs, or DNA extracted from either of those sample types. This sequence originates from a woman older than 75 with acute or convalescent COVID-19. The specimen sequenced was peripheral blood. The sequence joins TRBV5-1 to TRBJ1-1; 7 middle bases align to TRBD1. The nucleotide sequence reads TGCGCCAGCAGCTTACAATCGACAGGGAGTAACACTGAAGCTTTCTTT. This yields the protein CASSLQSTGSNTEAFF.